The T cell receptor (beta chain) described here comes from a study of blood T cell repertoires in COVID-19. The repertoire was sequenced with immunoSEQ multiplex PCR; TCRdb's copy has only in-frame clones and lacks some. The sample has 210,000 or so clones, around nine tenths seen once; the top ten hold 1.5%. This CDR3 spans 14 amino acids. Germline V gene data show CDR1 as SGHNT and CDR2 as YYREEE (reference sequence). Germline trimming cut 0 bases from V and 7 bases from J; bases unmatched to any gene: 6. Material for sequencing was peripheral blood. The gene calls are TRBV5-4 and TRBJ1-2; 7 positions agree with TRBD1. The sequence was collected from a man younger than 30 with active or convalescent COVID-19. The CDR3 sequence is CASSLVQGGGGYTF. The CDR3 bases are TGTGCCAGCAGCTTGGTGCAGGGGGGAGGTGGCTACACCTTC.